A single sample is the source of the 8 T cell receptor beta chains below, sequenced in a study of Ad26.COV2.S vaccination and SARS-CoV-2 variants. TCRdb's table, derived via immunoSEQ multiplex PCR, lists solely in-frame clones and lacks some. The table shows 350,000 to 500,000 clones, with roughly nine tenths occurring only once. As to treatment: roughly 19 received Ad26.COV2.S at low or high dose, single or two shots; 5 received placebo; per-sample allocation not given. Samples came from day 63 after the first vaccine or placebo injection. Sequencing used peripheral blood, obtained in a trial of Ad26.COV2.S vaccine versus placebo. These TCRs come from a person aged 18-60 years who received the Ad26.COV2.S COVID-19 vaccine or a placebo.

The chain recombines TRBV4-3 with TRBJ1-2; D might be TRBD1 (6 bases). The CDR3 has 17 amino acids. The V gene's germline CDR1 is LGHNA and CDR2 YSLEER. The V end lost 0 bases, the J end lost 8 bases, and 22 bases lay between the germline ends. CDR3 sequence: CASSQDQRQVLWGGYTF. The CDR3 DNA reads TGCGCCAGCAGCCAAGATCAGCGACAGGTTTTATGGGGCGGCTACACCTTC.

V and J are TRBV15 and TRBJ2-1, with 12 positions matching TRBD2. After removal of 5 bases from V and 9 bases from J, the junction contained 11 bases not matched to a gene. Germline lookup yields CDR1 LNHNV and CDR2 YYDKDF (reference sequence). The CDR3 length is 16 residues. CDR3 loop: CATSPPRLAGAAEQFF. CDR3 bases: TGTGCCACCAGCCCACCCCGACTAGCGGGGGCTGCTGAGCAGTTCTTC.

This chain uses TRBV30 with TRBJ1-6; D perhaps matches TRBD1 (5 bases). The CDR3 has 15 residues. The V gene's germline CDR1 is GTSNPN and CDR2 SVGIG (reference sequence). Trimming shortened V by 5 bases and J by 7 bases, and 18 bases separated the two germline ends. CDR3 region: CAWRQGTLVNSPLHF. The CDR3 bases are TGTGCCTGGCGGCAGGGAACTTTGGTGAATTCACCCCTCCACTTT.

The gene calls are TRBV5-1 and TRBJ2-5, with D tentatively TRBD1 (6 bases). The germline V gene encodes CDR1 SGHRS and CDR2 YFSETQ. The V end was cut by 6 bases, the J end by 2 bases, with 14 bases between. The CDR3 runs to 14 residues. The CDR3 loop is CASNRAGDQETQYF. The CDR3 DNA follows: TGCGCCAGCAACAGGGCAGGGGATCAAGAGACCCAGTACTTC. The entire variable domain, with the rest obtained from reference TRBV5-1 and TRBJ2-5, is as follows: KAGVTQTPRYLIKTRGQQVTLSCSPISGHRSVSWYQQTPGQGLQFLFEYFSETQRNKGNFPGRFSGRQFSNSRSEMNVSTLELGDSALYLCASNRAGDQETQYFGPGTRLLVL.

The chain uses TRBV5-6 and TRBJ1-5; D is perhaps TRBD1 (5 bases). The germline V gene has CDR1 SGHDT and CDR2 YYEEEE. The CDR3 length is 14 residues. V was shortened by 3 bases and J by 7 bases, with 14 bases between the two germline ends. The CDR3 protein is CASSSLPWGQPQHF. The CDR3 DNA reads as TGTGCCAGCAGCTCCCTCCCCTGGGGGCAGCCCCAGCATTTT.

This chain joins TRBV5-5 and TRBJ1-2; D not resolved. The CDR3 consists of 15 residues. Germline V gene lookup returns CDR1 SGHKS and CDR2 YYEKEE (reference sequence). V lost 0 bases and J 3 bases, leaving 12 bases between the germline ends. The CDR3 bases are TGTGCCAGCAGCTTGGGGGCCAGGCTTGACTATGGCTACACCTTC. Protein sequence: CASSLGARLDYGYTF.

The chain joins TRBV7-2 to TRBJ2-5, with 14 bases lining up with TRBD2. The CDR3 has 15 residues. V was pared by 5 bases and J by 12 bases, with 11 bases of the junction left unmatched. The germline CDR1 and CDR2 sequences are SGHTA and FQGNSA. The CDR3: CASSNPGLAGAPEYF. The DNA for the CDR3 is TGTGCCAGCAGCAACCCGGGACTAGCGGGGGCCCCAGAGTACTTC.

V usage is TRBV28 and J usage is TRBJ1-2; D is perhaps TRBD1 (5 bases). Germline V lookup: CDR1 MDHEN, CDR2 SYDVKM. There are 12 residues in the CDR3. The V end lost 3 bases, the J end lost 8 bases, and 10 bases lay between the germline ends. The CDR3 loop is CASSLPGNGYTF. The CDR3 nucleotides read TGTGCCAGCAGTTTGCCAGGGAACGGCTACACCTTC.